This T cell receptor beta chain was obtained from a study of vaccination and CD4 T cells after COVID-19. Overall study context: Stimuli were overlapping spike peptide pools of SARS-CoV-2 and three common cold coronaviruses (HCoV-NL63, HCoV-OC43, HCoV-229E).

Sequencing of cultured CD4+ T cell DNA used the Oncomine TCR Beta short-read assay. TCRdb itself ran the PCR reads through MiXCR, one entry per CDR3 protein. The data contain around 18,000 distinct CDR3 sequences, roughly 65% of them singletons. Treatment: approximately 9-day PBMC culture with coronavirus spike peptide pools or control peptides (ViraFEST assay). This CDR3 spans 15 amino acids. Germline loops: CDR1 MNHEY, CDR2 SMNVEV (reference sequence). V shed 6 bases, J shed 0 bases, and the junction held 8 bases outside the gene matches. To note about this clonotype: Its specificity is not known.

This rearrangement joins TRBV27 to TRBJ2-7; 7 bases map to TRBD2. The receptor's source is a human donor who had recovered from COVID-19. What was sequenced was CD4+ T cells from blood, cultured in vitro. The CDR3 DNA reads TGTGCCAGCAGCAGACGACTAGCAGCCTCCTACGAGCAGTACTTC. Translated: CASSRRLAASYEQYF.